These T cell receptor beta chains were read from a single sample in a study of CD8+CD57+ T cells in acquired aplastic anemia. TCRdb ran MiXCR on the reads and lists one entry per CDR3 protein. The sample includes 150,000 to 200,000 distinct CDR3 sequences, 48% of them seen just once. What was sequenced was sorted CD4+, CD8+, or CD8+CD57+ T cells (not recorded which) from PBMCs. Every receptor here comes from a human donor with aplastic anemia. Each CDR3 is given with its conserved first and last residue. A D gene is named only where the DNA matches it firmly. Not every row has a clone size; where given, it reads once, few, many or a size class.

j_call d_call v_call clone_size cdr3_nt cdr3_aa
TRBJ1-6 TRBD1 TRBV9 many TGTGCCAGCAGCGGAGGGACAGGGGATAATTCACCCCTCCACTTT CASSGGTGDNSPLHF
TRBJ1-1 . TRBV12-3/TRBV12-4 many TGTGCCAGCAGTTTAGACAACAGGCTAGGGACTGAAGCTTTCTTT CASSLDNRLGTEAFF
TRBJ2-5 TRBD2 TRBV6-5 many TGTGCCAGCAGTTCATGGACTAGCGGGGAAAAGACCCAGTACTTC CASSSWTSGEKTQYF
TRBJ2-5 TRBD2 TRBV9 many TGTGCCAGCAGCGTAGGCAAGCGGGGCGTGGAGACCCAGTACTTC CASSVGKRGVETQYF
TRBJ2-1 TRBD2 TRBV20-1 . TGCAGTGCTGCACTAGCGTCGAGCTCCTACAATGAGCAGTTCTTC CSAALASSSYNEQFF
TRBJ2-1 TRBD1 TRBV29-1 . TGCAGCGGATCCGGGACAGGGACCGAGCAGTTCTTC CSGSGTGTEQFF
TRBJ2-2 TRBD2 TRBV5-1 . TGCGCCAGCAGCTTGCAACTAGCGGGACCCACCGGGGAGCTGTTTTTT CASSLQLAGPTGELFF
TRBJ2-7 . TRBV7-2 . TGTGCCAGCAGCTTTTCTGGCGAGCAGTACTTC CASSFSGEQYF
TRBJ2-1 TRBD2 TRBV20-1 few TGCAGTGCTAGAAAAGCGGGAGTTTTAATCTCCTACAATGAGCAGTTCTTC CSARKAGVLISYNEQFF
TRBJ1-1 . TRBV5-6 . TGTGCCAGCAGCTTGGGGGACATACCGAACACTGAAGCTTTCTTT CASSLGDIPNTEAFF
TRBJ2-2 TRBD1 TRBV7-6 many TGTGCCAGCAGCCCCAGACAGGGGCAGACCGGGGAGCTGTTTTTT CASSPRQGQTGELFF
TRBJ1-6 . TRBV6-5 many TGTGCCAGCAGTTACGCTCAGGGCCAGCGGGATTCACCCCTCCACTTT CASSYAQGQRDSPLHF
TRBJ1-6 TRBD1 TRBV20-1 . TGCAGTGCTAGGACAGGGTTGGAATCACCCCTCCACTTT CSARTGLESPLHF
TRBJ1-6 . TRBV25-1 . TGTGCCAGCAGTGAACCCGGGTCTAATTCACCCCTCCACTTT CASSEPGSNSPLHF
TRBJ2-7 TRBD1 TRBV6-1 many TGTGCCAGCAGCCCACAGGGGTGGGACTCCTACGAGCAGTACTTC CASSPQGWDSYEQYF
TRBJ2-1 . TRBV4-2 . TGTGCCAGCTTGGGGGACATCTGGCGGGACAATGAGCAGTTCTTC CASLGDIWRDNEQFF
TRBJ2-7 TRBD2 TRBV19 once TGTGCCAGTAGTATCGGGAGGAGCTCCTACGAGCAGTACTTC CASSIGRSSYEQYF
TRBJ1-4 . TRBV10-3 . TGTGCCATCGGTGAGTCTAGCGGGGGGATTAATGAAAAACTGTTTTTT CAIGESSGGINEKLFF
TRBJ2-7 TRBD1 TRBV29-1 few TGCAGCGTTATTGGTCAAACAGGGGGCGTCGACGAGCAGTACTTC CSVIGQTGGVDEQYF
TRBJ2-5 . TRBV29-1 . TGCAGCGTTGGGGGCACCCAAGAGACCCAGTACTTC CSVGGTQETQYF
TRBJ1-2 . TRBV5-1 many TGCGCCAGCAGCTTGGGGGGGGCGCAAGACTATGGCTACACCTTC CASSLGGAQDYGYTF
TRBJ2-5 . TRBV7-3 . TGTGCCAGCAGCTTGGGGGTCCAAGAGACCCAGTACTTC CASSLGVQETQYF
TRBJ2-1 TRBD1 TRBV2 . TGTGCCAGCAGTGGCCGGGACAGGGCCTACAATGAGCAGTTCTTC CASSGRDRAYNEQFF
TRBJ1-1 . TRBV6-1 . TGTGCCAGCAGGGACATAAACAGGAACACTGAAGCTTTCTTT CASRDINRNTEAFF
TRBJ1-4 . TRBV19 . TGTGCCAGTAGACCCACGGACACACCCGAACTGTTTTTT CASRPTDTPELFF
TRBJ2-6 . TRBV4-1 few TGCGCCAGCAGCCAAGACGATCTAAGTGGGGCCAACGTCCTGACTTTC CASSQDDLSGANVLTF
TRBJ2-5 TRBD2 TRBV7-2 . TGTGCCAGCAGCTTAGGGCTAGCGGGAGGTCGGGAGACCCAGTACTTC CASSLGLAGGRETQYF
TRBJ2-5 TRBD2 TRBV7-9 many TGTGCCAGCAGCCCGCCTAGCGGGGGGTTCCAAGAGACCCAGTACTTC CASSPPSGGFQETQYF
TRBJ1-2 . TRBV5-1 . TGCGCCAGCAGCTTAGGCATGTATGGCTACACCTTC CASSLGMYGYTF
TRBJ2-4 . TRBV29-1 . TGCAGCGTTGAAGATCGGAGGGTAGCCAAAAACATTCAGTACTTC CSVEDRRVAKNIQYF
TRBJ1-6 . TRBV7-2 many TGTGCCAGCAGCTTTTCGACTCTGGGGAATTCACCCCTCCACTTT CASSFSTLGNSPLHF
TRBJ1-1 TRBD1 TRBV18 few TGTGCCAGCTCGGGGAACAGGGGAGGCTTGAACACTGAAGCTTTCTTT CASSGNRGGLNTEAFF
TRBJ2-1 TRBD2 TRBV7-2 many TGTGCCAGCAGCCTCTTAGGACTAGCGGGAGGCAATGAGCAGTTCTTC CASSLLGLAGGNEQFF